These T cell receptor beta chains were read from a single sample in a study of cytotoxic CD8 clonotypes in ibrutinib-treated CLL. Clones were read by immunoSEQ multiplex PCR, and TCRdb kept only the in-frame ones, dropping some. The sample includes approximately 300,000 clones, 80% seen only once; the top ten take 5% to 7%. Sequencing was performed on PBMCs, taken before ibrutinib treatment. The origin of the receptors is a human donor with chronic lymphocytic leukemia. Both conserved end residues are part of each CDR3. D genes are given only for firm matches. Some rows mark clone size as missing; the rest say once, few, many or name a class of expanded clone.

>once|TRBJ1-3|TRBV6-5|.
TGTGCCAGCCGGGGTGAGGGAACCCCAAGCACCATATATTTT
CASRGEGTPSTIYF
>.|TRBJ1-1|TRBV5-4|TRBD1
TGTGCCAGCAGCGTCCGGGACAGGGGGAACACTGAAGCTTTCTTT
CASSVRDRGNTEAFF
>.|TRBJ2-1|TRBV29-1|.
TGCAGCGTTGAGGTCGCGGGGCCCTGGGGGCAGTTCTTC
CSVEVAGPWGQFF
>.|TRBJ2-3|TRBV7-9|.
TGTGCCAGCAGCTTCGGCAACGAGGGCACAGATACGCAGTATTTT
CASSFGNEGTDTQYF
>.|TRBJ1-1|TRBV5-1|TRBD1
TGCGCCAGCAGCCGTTTCGGACAGGAAGGAGGGAACACTGAAGCTTTCTTT
CASSRFGQEGGNTEAFF
>once|TRBJ2-2|TRBV25-1|TRBD1
TGTGCCAGCAGAAATGACAGGGCGAACACCGGGGAGCTGTTTTTT
CASRNDRANTGELFF
>.|TRBJ2-5|TRBV19|.
TGTGCCAGTAGTCACATCTCAATGACGGAGACCCAGTACTTC
CASSHISMTETQYF
>once|TRBJ2-3|TRBV5-1|.
TGCGCCAGCGACCAAGGGGGGTATGGCACAGATACGCAGTATTTT
CASDQGGYGTDTQYF
>few|TRBJ1-2|TRBV9|TRBD1
TGTGCCAGCAGCGAGAGAGTCGGGACAGGGCTTTATGGCTACACCTTC
CASSERVGTGLYGYTF
>.|TRBJ2-5|TRBV5-4|.
TGTGCCAGCAGCTTGACAGGGTACCAAGAGACCCAGTACTTC
CASSLTGYQETQYF
>.|TRBJ1-1|TRBV10-3|.
TGTGCCATCAGTGAGGACCTAACAGGGATAGGGACTGAAGCTTTCTTT
CAISEDLTGIGTEAFF
>.|TRBJ2-3|TRBV11-3|TRBD2
TGTGCCAGCAGCGGTGGAGTGACTAGCCGATACACAGATACGCAGTATTTT
CASSGGVTSRYTDTQYF
>.|TRBJ2-7|TRBV7-9|.
TGTGCCAGCAGCAGTACAGGGAATTGGGACGAGCAGTACTTC
CASSSTGNWDEQYF
>few|TRBJ2-5|TRBV6-5|.
TGTGCCAGCAGTTACACCAGGGTTGAGACCCAGTACTTC
CASSYTRVETQYF
>once|TRBJ2-1|TRBV4-3|TRBD2
TGCGCCAGCAGCCAAACGACTAGCGGTGCCTACAATGAGCAGTTCTTC
CASSQTTSGAYNEQFF
>.|TRBJ1-5|TRBV5-1|TRBD1
TGCGCCAGCAGACCGGGACAGGGGGATCAGCCCCAGCATTTT
CASRPGQGDQPQHF
>.|TRBJ1-1|TRBV27|TRBD1
TGTGCCAGCAGGGGGACAGGGCGGTGGACTGAAGCTTTCTTT
CASRGTGRWTEAFF
>.|TRBJ2-2|TRBV4-3|.
TGCGCCAGCAGCCAGAAACGCGGAGTGAAAAACACCGGGGAGCTGTTTTTT
CASSQKRGVKNTGELFF
>few|TRBJ1-2|TRBV30|.
TGTGCCTGGAGTGTATGGGAGTCTGGCTACACCTTC
CAWSVWESGYTF
>.|TRBJ1-2|TRBV5-1|.
TGCGCCAGCCGCAGGACGGCGGGGAACTATGGCTACACCTTC
CASRRTAGNYGYTF
>few|TRBJ1-5|TRBV27|.
TGTGCCAGCAGTGACCTGGACGACGGGACACGGCATTTT
CASSDLDDGTRHF
>few|TRBJ1-1|TRBV4-2|.
TGTGCCAGCAGCCCATTCGGTGGGGGGGATGAAGCTTTCTTT
CASSPFGGGDEAFF
>once|TRBJ2-7|TRBV28|.
TGTGCCAGCCAGATAGTAGGTGGGTCCTACGAGCAGTACTTC
CASQIVGGSYEQYF
>once|TRBJ2-5|TRBV6-6|.
TGTGCCAGCAGTTACTTTCGGGCCGATCAAGAGACCCAGTACTTC
CASSYFRADQETQYF
>.|TRBJ2-4|TRBV4-1|TRBD2
TGCGCCAGCAGCCAGGGACTAGCGGGAGGTGAGGACATTCAGTACTTC
CASSQGLAGGEDIQYF
>.|TRBJ2-3|TRBV12-5|TRBD2
TGTGCTAGTGGTACGGGACTAGCGGGAGGGGGAACAGATACGCAGTATTTT
CASGTGLAGGGTDTQYF
>.|TRBJ2-1|TRBV7-8|.
TGTGCCAGCAGCTTAGACTATAGAGGCTATGAGCAGTTCTTC
CASSLDYRGYEQFF
>.|TRBJ2-3|TRBV7-6|.
TGTGCCAGCAGCTTAGGGGACTCACGTAACACAGATACGCAGTATTTT
CASSLGDSRNTDTQYF
>.|TRBJ2-2|TRBV5-1|.
TGCGCCAGCAGCTTGGAACAGGGCTCGCCCACCGGGGAGCTGTTTTTT
CASSLEQGSPTGELFF
>.|TRBJ2-2|TRBV7-6|.
TGTGCCAGCAGCTTAGTGAGGGCCGGGGAGCTGTTTTTT
CASSLVRAGELFF
>.|TRBJ1-1|TRBV5-1|.
TGCGCCAGCAGCTTAGACCGGGGATTAGAAACTGAAGCTTTCTTT
CASSLDRGLETEAFF
>.|TRBJ1-5|TRBV19|.
TGTGCCAGTAGTATGGACAAGGGCTATAGCAATCAGCCCCAGCATTTT
CASSMDKGYSNQPQHF
>once|TRBJ1-2|TRBV7-2|.
TGTGCCAGCAGCCAACCCGGACAGCATTCACGCTACACCTTC
CASSQPGQHSRYTF
>.|TRBJ2-3|TRBV5-8|.
TGTGCCAGCAGCTTGTGGGGGGAAGGCACAGATACGCAGTATTTT
CASSLWGEGTDTQYF
>.|TRBJ2-5|TRBV7-6|TRBD2
TGTGCCAGCAGCGCGGGGACTAGCGGAATAAAAGAGACCCAGTACTTC
CASSAGTSGIKETQYF
>.|TRBJ2-1|TRBV5-1|.
TGCGCCAGCAGTGCGAGCGCGGCTTCCTACAATGAGCAGTTCTTC
CASSASAASYNEQFF
>once|TRBJ1-5|TRBV9|.
TGTGCCAGCAGCGTTGAAAGCAATCAGCCCCAGCATTTT
CASSVESNQPQHF
>.|TRBJ1-4|TRBV4-2|.
TGTGCCAGCAGCCCAGGGGTGACAAAGAATGAAAAACTGTTTTTT
CASSPGVTKNEKLFF
>.|TRBJ2-7|TRBV10-3|TRBD2
TGTGCCATCAAGACTAGCGGGAGGACCTACGAGCAGTACTTC
CAIKTSGRTYEQYF
>.|TRBJ2-3|TRBV11-1|.
TGTGCCAGCAGCTTTAACAGGAACACAGATACGCAGTATTTT
CASSFNRNTDTQYF
>.|TRBJ2-1|TRBV10-3|.
TGTGCCAGGTCTAACCACTCCTACAATGAGCAGTTCTTC
CARSNHSYNEQFF
>.|TRBJ1-5|TRBV4-1|TRBD1
TGCGCCAGCAGCCATACAGGGGGCGGCCAGCCCCAGCATTTT
CASSHTGGGQPQHF
>.|TRBJ2-7|TRBV11-3|.
TGTGCCAGCAGCTACGCGGGGAGTGGGACCTACGAGCAGTACTTC
CASSYAGSGTYEQYF
>.|TRBJ2-5|TRBV5-1|.
TGCGCCAGCAGGAAAAGACAGTTCCCCTTCTCGGAGACCCAGTACTTC
CASRKRQFPFSETQYF
>few|TRBJ2-7|TRBV4-3|.
TGCGCCAGCAGCCAAGGGGAGGTGGCCAGTTTCTACGAGCAGTACTTC
CASSQGEVASFYEQYF
>few|TRBJ2-1|TRBV15|TRBD2
TGTGCCACCAGCAAACGGACTAGCGGTAATGAGCAGTTCTTC
CATSKRTSGNEQFF
>.|TRBJ2-1|TRBV5-6|.
TGTGCCAGCAGCAGGGCCTCCGTGGAGCAGTTCTTC
CASSRASVEQFF
>few|TRBJ2-6|TRBV27|.
TGTGCCAGCAGTTTAAGCAGGCAAGCCGTCCTGACTTTC
CASSLSRQAVLTF
>.|TRBJ1-5|TRBV18|.
TGTGCCAGCTCACCGGCGCGGGGGCAAAATCAGCCCCAGCATTTT
CASSPARGQNQPQHF
>.|TRBJ1-4|TRBV6-5|TRBD1
TGTGCCAGCAGTTACAGGACAGGGCAAAATGAAAAACTGTTTTTT
CASSYRTGQNEKLFF
>.|TRBJ2-7|TRBV6-5|TRBD2
TGTGCCAGCAGACCCGCGGGACTAGGCACCTACGAGCAGTACTTC
CASRPAGLGTYEQYF
>once|TRBJ1-5|TRBV7-2|.
TGTGCCAGCAGCTCGGGGCTAACGGTCAATCAGCCCCAGCATTTT
CASSSGLTVNQPQHF